Below are 14 T cell receptor beta chains sequenced from a single sample in a study of T cell changes during pregnancy in multiple sclerosis. Data came from immunoSEQ multiplex PCR; TCRdb stores just in-frame clones and leaves some out. The data hold some 67,000 clones, with 92% observed a single time. The sample in question was peripheral blood, obtained after pregnancy. These receptors all stem from a female donor with multiple sclerosis, enrolled in a pregnancy study.

The chain uses TRBV6-5 and TRBJ2-3, with no clear D. V was shortened by 5 bases and J by 6 bases, with 9 bases between the two germline ends. The CDR3 has 12 residues. From germline, CDR1 is MNHEY and CDR2 SVGAGI. CDR3 residues: CASSPFRDTQYF. The CDR3 region has the DNA TGTGCCAGCAGTCCTTTCAGGGATACGCAGTATTTT.

This clone was observed a single time. This chain uses TRBV7-9 with TRBJ2-2; D perhaps matches TRBD2 (5 bases). The CDR3 consists of 15 residues. In germline, CDR1 is SEHNR, CDR2 FQNEAQ (reference sequence). The germline V and J ends were trimmed by 2 bases and 6 bases, with 13 bases remaining between them. CDR3 sequence: CASSLLWLAPGELFF. CDR3 in DNA: TGTGCCAGCAGCTTATTATGGCTAGCTCCCGGGGAGCTGTTTTTT. The entire variable domain, with the rest obtained from reference TRBV7-9 and TRBJ2-2, is as follows: DTGVSQNPRHKITKRGQNVTFRCDPISEHNRLYWYRQTLGQGPEFLTYFQNEAQLEKSRLLSDRFSAERPKGSFSTLEIQRTEQGDSAMYLCASSLLWLAPGELFFGEGSRLTVL.

This clone showed up just once. The chain links TRBV5-4 to TRBJ2-3, with 13 bases identical to TRBD2. This CDR3 contains 17 residues. Germline trimming cut 0 bases from V and 3 bases from J; bases unmatched to any gene: 4. CDR1 SGHNT and CDR2 YYREEE come from the germline V gene (reference sequence). The CDR3 nucleotides are TGTGCCAGCAGCTTGGAAAGGACTAGCGGGAGAACAGATACGCAGTATTTT. The encoded protein is CASSLERTSGRTDTQYF.

The chain carries TRBV7-3 and TRBJ2-1; 7 bases align to TRBD1. The CDR3 contains 11 residues. Germline lookup yields CDR1 SGHTA and CDR2 FQGTGA. V gave up 5 bases and J gave up 8 bases; unmatched junction bases: 0. The chain's CDR3 is CASSQGDEQFF. CDR3 DNA: TGTGCCAGCAGCCAGGGGGATGAGCAGTTCTTC.

The genes are TRBV18 and TRBJ2-1; TRBD2 agrees at 8 bases. V trimming: 3 bases; J trimming: 5 bases; junction bases outside the gene matches: 6. Germline V CDR1 and CDR2: KGHSH, LQKENI. The CDR3 has 15 amino acids. The CDR3 nucleotides are TGTGCCAGCTCACCCGACGGGGGGGGCCACAATGAGCAGTTCTTC. Translation: CASSPDGGGHNEQFF. Based on the CDR3 plus reference TRBV18 and TRBJ2-1, the full variable domain is NAGVMQNPRHLVRRRGQEARLRCSPMKGHSHVYWYRQLPEEGLKFMVYLQKENIIDESGMPKERFSAEFPKEGPSILRIQQVVRGDSAAYFCASSPDGGGHNEQFFGPGTRLTVL.

The chain joins TRBV11-2 to TRBJ2-3; 8 nucleotides align to TRBD1. The germline V gene has CDR1 SGHAT and CDR2 FQNNGV. This CDR3 comprises 16 residues. With 5 bases clipped from V and 1 base from J, the junction kept 8 bases outside the gene matches. The CDR3 region is CASSPLRGRGTDTQYF. CDR3 DNA: TGTGCCAGCAGCCCCCTCAGGGGGCGAGGCACAGATACGCAGTATTTT.

The rearrangement uses TRBV7-9 and TRBJ2-1; D gene ambiguous. The CDR3 is 15 amino acids. V was cut by 0 bases and J by 4 bases, with 10 bases left in between. The V gene's germline CDR1 is SEHNR and CDR2 FQNEAQ (reference sequence). The CDR3 protein is CASSLASSTYNEQFF. The CDR3 DNA sequence: TGTGCCAGCAGCTTAGCTAGCTCTACTTACAATGAGCAGTTCTTC.

This clone was seen once. J is TRBJ1-5 and V is TRBV6-5, with 7 bases lining up with TRBD1. CDR3 size: 14 residues. CDR1 MNHEY and CDR2 SVGAGI come from the germline V gene. J was trimmed by 4 bases and V by 6 bases; bases with no gene match: 6. CDR3 residues: CASRTGTDNQPQHF. The CDR3 DNA follows: TGTGCCAGCAGGACCGGGACAGATAATCAGCCCCAGCATTTT.

The chain recombines TRBV7-9 with TRBJ2-1; TRBD1 agrees at 8 bases. This CDR3 is 16 amino acids long. With 1 base clipped from V and 8 bases from J, the junction kept 10 bases outside the gene matches. Germline CDR1 reads SEHNR; CDR2 reads FQNEAQ (reference sequence). The CDR3: CASSLVAGGRYHEQFF. The CDR3 DNA is TGTGCCAGCAGCTTAGTGGCAGGGGGCAGGTATCATGAGCAGTTCTTC.

The chain links TRBV5-1 to TRBJ1-2; 10 bases line up with TRBD1. Germline CDR1 reads SGHRS; CDR2 reads YFSETQ. V lost 4 bases to trimming and J lost 8 bases; unmatched junction nucleotides: 5. The CDR3 extends over 13 amino acids. For the CDR3, the DNA is TGCGCCAGCAGCCCTGGGACAGGGGAAGGCTACACCTTC. Translation gives CASSPGTGEGYTF.

V is TRBV30 and J is TRBJ1-1; 9 positions match TRBD1. V was pared by 4 bases and J by 7 bases, with 1 base of the junction left unmatched. The CDR3 consists of 11 residues. CDR1 and CDR2 (germline): GTSNPN, SVGIG (reference sequence). The CDR3 protein is CAWNRGLEAFF. Written as DNA, the CDR3 is TGTGCCTGGAACAGGGGGCTTGAAGCTTTCTTT.

This clone was detected once. The V gene is TRBV28, the J gene TRBJ1-3; perhaps TRBD1 as D (5 bases). CDR1 is MDHEN and CDR2 is SYDVKM in the germline V gene. V dropped 5 bases and J dropped 3 bases, with 14 bases sitting between them. The CDR3 is made up of 15 amino acids. The CDR3 DNA is TGTGCCAGCAGTAGACCGGCAGGGAATGGAAACACCATATATTTT. It specifies CASSRPAGNGNTIYF.

This clone was counted a few times. This chain connects TRBV4-1 to TRBJ1-1, with 9 bases matching TRBD1. The CDR3 is 15 residues long. Germline lookup yields CDR1 MGHRA and CDR2 YSYEKL. V shed 3 bases and J 1 base; nucleotides not matched to a gene: 3. The CDR3, as DNA: TGCGCCAGCAGCCATGTGGGACAGGGGAACACTGAAGCTTTCTTT. It encodes CASSHVGQGNTEAFF.

This clone has a handful of counts. The chain recombines TRBV29-1 with TRBJ2-7; D is perhaps TRBD1 (6 bases). The germline V and J ends were trimmed by 0 bases and 3 bases, with 9 bases remaining between them. The CDR3 runs 13 residues. CDR1 is SQVTM and CDR2 is ANQGSEA in the germline V gene. The CDR3 loop reads CSVEDSDSYEQYF. In DNA, the CDR3 is TGCAGCGTTGAAGATTCGGACAGCTACGAGCAGTACTTC.